Listed here are 31 T cell receptor beta chains from one sample, sequenced in a study of OX40 agonist ivuxolimab in advanced cancers. The method was immunoSEQ multiplex PCR; TCRdb's version includes in-frame clones alone and lacks a portion of them. The sample shows approximately 39,000 clones, roughly 87% of them seen only once. Sequenced material: CD4+ or CD8+ T cells sorted from blood, taken in a trial of the OX40 agonist ivuxolimab. The receptor set was obtained from an adult with an advanced solid tumor such as melanoma, head and neck, liver or kidney cancer.

This clone occurred once. This chain joins TRBV7-6 and TRBJ1-1; D gene uncertain. This CDR3 has 13 residues. Trimming stripped 2 bases from V and 5 bases from J, with 9 bases between. Germline V gene sequence: CDR1 SGHVS, CDR2 FNYEAQ. CDR3 sequence (DNA): TGTGCCAGCAGCTTATACGGTGAAACTGAAGCTTTCTTT. Its translation: CASSLYGETEAFF.

The chain uses TRBV19 and TRBJ2-7; the D is unclear. This CDR3 spans 15 amino acids. Germline assignment: CDR1 LNHDA and CDR2 SQIVND (reference sequence). The germline V and J ends were trimmed by 6 bases and 2 bases, with 17 bases remaining between them. The CDR3 region is CASSPSQALAYEQYF. The CDR3 DNA sequence: TGTGCCAGTAGCCCCTCCCAGGCTCTTGCCTACGAGCAGTACTTC. Variable domain in full (rest from reference TRBV19 and TRBJ2-7): DGGITQSPKYLFRKEGQNVTLSCEQNLNHDAMYWYRQDPGQGLRLIYYSQIVNDFQKGDIAEGYSVSREKKESFPLTVTSAQKNPTAFYLCASSPSQALAYEQYFGPGTRLTVT.

A single count supports this clone. This chain links TRBV9 with TRBJ2-1, with 7 bases matching TRBD2. The CDR3 is 15 amino acids. Unmatched junction bases numbered 9, after V lost 4 bases and J lost 5 bases. Germline-derived CDR1 and CDR2 are SGDLS and YYNGEE. CDR3 bases: TGTGCCAGCAGCCCCCGCCAGCGGGACCACAATGAGCAGTTCTTC. This sequence encodes CASSPRQRDHNEQFF.

The chain uses TRBV2 and TRBJ1-2; 11 bases align to TRBD1. Looked up from germline, CDR1 is SNHLY and CDR2 is FYNNEI. The CDR3 length is 13 residues. Germline trimming cut 10 bases from V and 3 bases from J; bases unmatched to any gene: 4. As DNA, the CDR3 is TGTGCCACTTGGACAGGGGGCGACTATGGCTACACCTTC. Amino acid sequence: CATWTGGDYGYTF.

The chain employs TRBV9 and TRBJ1-2, with D possibly being TRBD1 (5 bases). Between the trimmed V and J ends, which lost 3 bases and 6 bases, there was a span of 18 bases. This CDR3 has 15 residues. Germline V gene lookup returns CDR1 SGDLS and CDR2 YYNGEE. The CDR3 region has the DNA TGTGCCAGCAGCGGGACCGCCCGAGGGGTAGATGGCTACACCTTC. Residues: CASSGTARGVDGYTF.

The chain links TRBV28 to TRBJ1-4; D possibly corresponds to TRBD1 (5 bases). V lost 6 bases to trimming and J lost 4 bases, with 21 bases between them. CDR3 length equals 17 residues. Germline CDR1 is MDHEN and CDR2 is SYDVKM. CDR3 residues: CASSVRVVQGYNEKLFF. CDR3 sequence (DNA): TGTGCCAGCAGCGTAAGGGTCGTGCAGGGTTATAATGAAAAACTGTTTTTT.

The chain employs TRBV7-9 and TRBJ1-1; tentative D call: TRBD1 (6 bases). CDR1 is SEHNR, CDR2 FQNEAQ, per germline (reference sequence). V was cut by 1 base and J by 8 bases, with 8 bases left in between. The CDR3 has 12 amino acids. CDR3 loop: CASSLGQVEAFF. In DNA, the CDR3 is TGTGCCAGCAGCTTAGGACAGGTGGAAGCTTTCTTT.

The count of this clone is one. V is TRBV4-1 and J is TRBJ2-1; TRBD2 agrees at 8 bases. This CDR3 spans 16 amino acids. Germline V lookup: CDR1 MGHRA, CDR2 YSYEKL. V shed 8 bases and J 1 base; nucleotides not matched to a gene: 10. In DNA, the CDR3 is TGCGCCAGCCTCCAACGGGAGGGGGGATCCTACAATGAGCAGTTCTTC. Its protein product is CASLQREGGSYNEQFF.

This chain connects TRBV19 to TRBJ2-3; 7 bases align to TRBD1. Per the germline V gene, CDR1 is LNHDA and CDR2 is SQIVND (reference sequence). CDR3 length: 15 residues. V was clipped by 3 bases and J by 4 bases; unmatched bases: 7. The CDR3 here is CASSIEGAFSDTQYF. The CDR3 bases are TGTGCCAGTAGTATTGAGGGGGCCTTTTCAGATACGCAGTATTTT.

The chain has TRBV28 and TRBJ1-4; D not certain. There are 13 residues in the CDR3. Germline V gives CDR1 MDHEN, CDR2 SYDVKM. V was clipped by 5 bases and J by 8 bases, with 12 bases between them. This CDR3 reads CASSPPPSEKLFF. The CDR3 region has the DNA TGTGCCAGCAGTCCTCCCCCTTCGGAAAAACTGTTTTTT.

The table lists this clone with a count of one. The J gene is TRBJ2-1, the V gene TRBV6-6; D is perhaps TRBD2 (7 bases). The ends were cut back, 6 bases at V and 5 bases at J, with 20 bases in the middle. The germline gives CDR1 MNHNY, CDR2 SVGAGI (reference sequence). This CDR3 spans 16 amino acids. DNA of the CDR3: TGTGCCAGCAGCCTCTCCGGGGCGGGGGCCCACAATGAGCAGTTCTTC. Its translation is CASSLSGAGAHNEQFF.

This chain uses TRBV4-1 with TRBJ2-7, with TRBD2 as a possible D gene (5 bases). The CDR3 covers 14 residues. Germline CDR1 and CDR2: MGHRA and YSYEKL. V was cut by 7 bases and J by 7 bases, with 20 bases left in between. CDR3 nucleotide sequence: TGCGCCAGCACTCGTGAATTCCCGGGGATTGAGCAGTACTTC. This translates into CASTREFPGIEQYF.

This chain uses TRBV15 with TRBJ2-3; D is perhaps TRBD1 or TRBD2 (5 bases each). This CDR3 contains 14 residues. Germline V gene data show CDR1 as LNHNV and CDR2 as YYDKDF (reference sequence). With 8 bases removed from V and 5 bases from J, the gap between germline ends came to 17 bases. The CDR3 protein is CATHTGDPLDTQYF. CDR3 DNA sequence: TGTGCCACCCACACCGGGGACCCGCTAGATACGCAGTATTTT.

The chain is built from TRBV5-4 and TRBJ2-3; 11 bases match TRBD2. The CDR3 sequence is 15 residues long. Per germline, CDR1 SGHNT and CDR2 YYREEE (reference sequence). V gave up 2 bases and J gave up 5 bases; unmatched junction bases: 4. The chain's CDR3 is CASSFSGGALDTQYF. In nucleotides, the CDR3 is TGTGCCAGCAGCTTTAGCGGGGGGGCCTTAGATACGCAGTATTTT.

The chain is built from TRBV11-2 and TRBJ2-7; TRBD2 matches at 8 bases. V gave up 1 base and J gave up 5 bases; unmatched junction bases: 4. CDR3 length equals 14 residues. CDR1 and CDR2 (germline): SGHAT, FQNNGV. In DNA, the CDR3 is TGTGCCAGCAGCTTAGGGGCGGGGGGCCACGAGCAGTACTTC. The encoded protein is CASSLGAGGHEQYF.

The chain couples TRBV2 to TRBJ2-6; no clear D gene. The V end lost 3 bases, the J end lost 2 bases, and 5 bases lay between the germline ends. The germline CDR1 and CDR2 sequences are SNHLY and FYNNEI. The CDR3 has 14 residues. This chain's CDR3 is CASSDRTGANVLTF. DNA of the CDR3: TGTGCCAGCAGTGACCGTACTGGGGCCAACGTCCTGACTTTC.

The rearrangement uses TRBV9 and TRBJ2-5; D is possibly TRBD1 (6 bases). The germline V gene has CDR1 SGDLS and CDR2 YYNGEE. Trimming stripped 0 bases from V and 2 bases from J, with 8 bases between. CDR3 size: 14 residues. CDR3 region: CASSVGTEQETQYF. In nucleotides, the CDR3 is TGTGCCAGCAGCGTAGGGACAGAGCAAGAGACCCAGTACTTC.

The rearrangement links TRBV14 to TRBJ2-7; a weak D match, TRBD2 (5 bases). Germline values: CDR1 SGHDN, CDR2 FVKESK. V was shortened by 6 bases and J by 2 bases, with 17 bases between the two germline ends. This CDR3 contains 15 residues. CDR3 loop: CASSSSGGFPYEQYF. CDR3 DNA: TGTGCCAGCAGTTCCAGCGGTGGGTTCCCCTACGAGCAGTACTTC.

The chain couples TRBV5-1 to TRBJ2-5, with D possibly TRBD1 on 6 matching bases. CDR1 and CDR2 from the germline V gene are SGHRS and YFSETQ. With 2 bases removed from V and 5 bases from J, the gap between germline ends came to 16 bases. The CDR3 is 15 residues long. CDR3 sequence reads: CASSFRDTPTETQYF. The CDR3 DNA reads TGCGCCAGCAGCTTTCGGGACACGCCGACGGAGACCCAGTACTTC. The full variable domain, in which reference TRBV5-1 and TRBJ2-5 provide the parts outside the CDR3, is KAGVTQTPRYLIKTRGQQVTLSCSPISGHRSVSWYQQTPGQGLQFLFEYFSETQRNKGNFPGRFSGRQFSNSRSEMNVSTLELGDSALYLCASSFRDTPTETQYFGPGTRLLVL.

The V gene is TRBV29-1, the J gene TRBJ2-2; D remains ambiguous. The V and J ends lost 4 bases and 6 bases respectively, with 3 bases between them. The CDR3 length is 10 residues. Germline lookup yields CDR1 SQVTM and CDR2 ANQGSEA. CDR3 loop: CSVVAGELFF. The CDR3 DNA reads as TGCAGCGTTGTAGCCGGGGAGCTGTTTTTT.

The gene calls are TRBV27 and TRBJ1-2; TRBD1 aligns across 7 bases. Germline V gene sequence: CDR1 MNHEY, CDR2 SMNVEV (reference sequence). Trimming cost V 4 bases and J 5 bases; bases outside gene matches: 1. This CDR3 has 12 amino acids. The CDR3 region is CASSSGQYGYTF. The CDR3 DNA is TGTGCCAGCAGTTCGGGACAGTATGGCTACACCTTC.

This rearrangement joins TRBV28 to TRBJ1-2, with a weak D call TRBD1 (6 bases). Between the trimmed V and J ends, which lost 5 bases and 1 base, there was a span of 11 bases. The germline gives CDR1 MDHEN, CDR2 SYDVKM. There are 14 residues in the CDR3. CDR3 loop: CASSLPDSNYGYTF. The CDR3 region has the DNA TGTGCCAGCAGTCTCCCGGACAGTAACTATGGCTACACCTTC.

This rearrangement joins TRBV7-9 to TRBJ2-1; D is ambiguous. This CDR3 contains 16 residues. Germline V gives CDR1 SEHNR, CDR2 FQNEAQ (reference sequence). V lost 6 bases to trimming and J lost 0 bases, with 15 bases between them. DNA of the CDR3: TGTGCCAGCAGTTATACGGGCCAGAGCTCCTACAATGAGCAGTTCTTC. It codes for CASSYTGQSSYNEQFF.

This clone has only one observation. V usage is TRBV29-1 and J usage is TRBJ2-2; D unresolved. CDR3 size: 14 residues. Trimming shortened V by 5 bases and J by 3 bases, and 13 bases separated the two germline ends. Germline CDR1 SQVTM, CDR2 ANQGSEA. The CDR3 sequence: CSVTTALDTGELFF. CDR3 sequence (DNA): TGCAGCGTTACCACGGCTCTTGACACCGGGGAGCTGTTTTTT.

The CDR3 nucleotides read TGTGCCAGCAGCTTTCCCTTCGGGGTCCAAGAGACCCAGTACTTC. Translated: CASSFPFGVQETQYF. This chain joins TRBV7-9 and TRBJ2-5, with D possibly matching TRBD2 (5 bases). CDR1 and CDR2 (germline): SEHNR, FQNEAQ (reference sequence). This CDR3 spans 15 amino acids. Trimming left V 3 bases short and J 1 base short, with 12 bases between.

By proportion, this clone is medium-sized. CDR3 residues: CASSLYQGQTDTQYF. The CDR3 region has the DNA TGTGCCAGCAGTTTGTATCAGGGACAGACAGATACGCAGTATTTT. The chain links TRBV27 to TRBJ2-3, with 7 bases lining up with TRBD1. With V trimmed by 3 bases and J by 3 bases, 6 bases remained unmatched. The germline V gene has CDR1 MNHEY and CDR2 SMNVEV (reference sequence). This CDR3 has 15 amino acids.

The V gene is TRBV5-1, the J gene TRBJ2-6; TRBD1 matches at 8 bases. The J segment lost 0 bases and the V segment lost 0 bases, leaving 8 bases of the junction unmatched. CDR1 is SGHRS and CDR2 is YFSETQ in the germline V gene. The CDR3 totals 19 residues. CDR3 amino acids: CASSLDLGQVFSGANVLTF. Written as DNA, the CDR3 is TGCGCCAGCAGCTTGGATCTGGGACAGGTATTCTCTGGGGCCAACGTCCTGACTTTC.

The chain carries TRBV4-1 and TRBJ2-7; D is perhaps TRBD1 (5 bases). The CDR3 runs 14 residues. The germline CDR1 and CDR2 sequences are MGHRA and YSYEKL. Trimming removed 3 bases at V and 4 bases at J, with 13 bases between. The CDR3 reads CASSHQGSLYEQYF. As DNA, the CDR3 is TGCGCCAGCAGCCACCAGGGTAGCCTATACGAGCAGTACTTC.

The rearrangement uses TRBV7-2 and TRBJ2-7; perhaps TRBD2 as D (5 bases). V lost 5 bases to trimming and J lost 3 bases, with 17 bases between them. The CDR3 covers 15 residues. Germline V gene sequence: CDR1 SGHTA, CDR2 FQGNSA. CDR3 amino acids: CASSLILDRGYEQYF. CDR3 DNA: TGTGCCAGCAGCCTGATATTGGATCGGGGCTACGAGCAGTACTTC.

The chain couples TRBV27 to TRBJ1-3; D gene unclear. Trimming stripped 0 bases from V and 0 bases from J, with 9 bases between. The CDR3 runs 16 residues. Per the germline V gene, CDR1 is MNHEY and CDR2 is SMNVEV (reference sequence). CDR3 in amino acids: CASSLSFGSSGNTIYF. The CDR3 region has the DNA TGTGCCAGCAGTTTATCTTTCGGGAGCTCTGGAAACACCATATATTTT.

The gene calls are TRBV6-5 and TRBJ1-2; 8 bases line up with TRBD1. With 0 bases clipped from V and 8 bases from J, the junction kept 11 bases outside the gene matches. The CDR3 has 16 residues. The germline gives CDR1 MNHEY, CDR2 SVGAGI. The CDR3 DNA reads TGTGCCAGCAGTTACTCGATTTCGCCAGGGGGCGGCGGCTACACCTTC. Translating it yields CASSYSISPGGGGYTF.